Each of the 9 T cell receptor beta chains below was sequenced from the same sample in a study of OX40 agonist ivuxolimab in advanced cancers. Repertoires were generated with immunoSEQ multiplex PCR, while TCRdb's copy carries only in-frame clones and drops some. The data show tens of thousands of clones, about 91% seen once. The input for sequencing was CD4+ or CD8+ T cells sorted from blood, taken in a trial of the OX40 agonist ivuxolimab. These receptors were taken from an adult with an advanced solid tumor such as melanoma, head and neck, liver or kidney cancer.

The CDR3 DNA reads TGTGCCAGCAGCACCCCTGTGGCATTTTTGGAGAATACGCAGTATTTT. The encoded protein is CASSTPVAFLENTQYF. The chain uses TRBV7-3 and TRBJ2-3; D not certain. CDR3 size: 16 residues. V shed 5 bases and J shed 7 bases, with 22 bases lying between them. Germline CDR1 is SGHTA and CDR2 is FQGTGA.

In this sample, this clone turned up a few times. This chain links TRBV28 with TRBJ1-2, with D unclear. Trimming took 3 bases from V and 1 from J, leaving 15 bases between them. The CDR3 runs 16 residues. The germline V gene has CDR1 MDHEN and CDR2 SYDVKM. The CDR3 DNA reads TGTGCCAGCAGTTTCGGAAGTCTCGAGCATAACTATGGCTACACCTTC. Its protein is CASSFGSLEHNYGYTF.

About this clone: One end of the junction does not line up with germline, which may come from a read error. The J gene is TRBJ2-7, the V gene TRBV10-3; D remains unclear. Per germline, CDR1 ENHRY and CDR2 SYGVKD. The CDR3 spans 8 residues. CDR3 sequence (DNA): TGTGCCATCATAAGGCAGGACTTC. This sequence encodes CAIIRQDF.

In this sample, this clone turned up once. The chain uses TRBV13 and TRBJ2-7; D possibly uses TRBD1 or TRBD2 (6 bases each). CDR3 length: 15 residues. The V gene's germline CDR1 is PRHDT and CDR2 FYEKMQ (reference sequence). V shed 5 bases and J shed 3 bases, with 17 bases lying between them. CDR3 DNA: TGTGCCAGCAGCCCAGGGCGGGACAACTTCTACGAGCAGTACTTC. Translation gives CASSPGRDNFYEQYF.

This chain connects TRBV27 to TRBJ2-5, with a tentative D call TRBD2 (5 bases). From germline, CDR1 is MNHEY and CDR2 SMNVEV (reference sequence). CDR3 length equals 16 residues. Trimming took 6 bases from V and 0 from J, leaving 17 bases between them. For the CDR3, the DNA is TGTGCCAGCAGAGCCGCCAACGCCGGGAACCAAGAGACCCAGTACTTC. It is translated as CASRAANAGNQETQYF.

This clone was seen a handful of times. V and J are TRBV25-1 and TRBJ2-1; TRBD2 aligns across 14 bases. The germline gives CDR1 MGHDK, CDR2 SYGVNS. The ends lost 6 bases at V and 7 bases at J; junction bases unmatched: 8. This CDR3 comprises 16 residues. CDR3 in amino acids: CASRILWTSGRNEQFF. The CDR3 nucleotides read TGTGCCAGCAGAATTTTATGGACTAGCGGGAGGAATGAGCAGTTCTTC.

The chain has TRBV10-1 and TRBJ2-3; D gene unclear. This CDR3 has 14 amino acids. The germline CDR1 and CDR2 sequences are WNHNN and SYGVQD (reference sequence). V dropped 2 bases and J dropped 2 bases, with 8 bases sitting between them. The DNA for the CDR3 is TGCGCCAGCAGTGAGGTGCAGGACACAGATACGCAGTATTTT. It encodes CASSEVQDTDTQYF.

This clone has a single count. The chain is built from TRBV28 and TRBJ2-3, with 14 bases matching TRBD2. With 6 bases clipped from V and 0 bases from J, the junction kept 11 bases outside the gene matches. Looked up from germline, CDR1 is MDHEN and CDR2 is SYDVKM. The CDR3 consists of 19 residues. CDR3 loop: CASSSTSGRGPFSTDTQYF. The CDR3 DNA reads TGTGCCAGCAGCTCGACTAGCGGGAGGGGCCCTTTTAGCACAGATACGCAGTATTTT.

The rearrangement uses TRBV13 and TRBJ1-5; no clear D. The V gene lost 0 bases and the J gene lost 1 base, with 4 bases spanning the gap. This CDR3 has 14 residues. Germline V gives CDR1 PRHDT, CDR2 FYEKMQ (reference sequence). The CDR3 nucleotides are TGTGCCAGCAGCTTAGGGGCGAGCAATCAGCCCCAGCATTTT. It specifies CASSLGASNQPQHF.